The source of this T cell receptor beta chain is a study of blood T cell repertoires in COVID-19. Whole-study context: Donors in the United States, Italy and Spain gave samples during acute or convalescent COVID-19. Nucleic acid was either cDNA or gDNA, and it came from T cells, B-cell-depleted T cells, or PBMCs.

Original data processing: Cell counts per sample came from amplifying reference gene primers. Assay: immunoSEQ multiplex PCR; the TCRdb copy retains only in-frame clones and omits some. Clonal size and the V and J genes are those of that table, whereas D and trimming came from the DNA. This sample has tens of thousands of clones, with around three quarters found just once. Specimen: peripheral blood. The source is a woman in her 70s with acute or convalescent COVID-19.

CDR3 in DNA: TGTGCCAGCAGCTTGGTAGGGCGACTAGCGGGGGGCACAGATACGCAGTATTTT. The encoded protein is CASSLVGRLAGGTDTQYF. The V gene is TRBV5-6, the J gene TRBJ2-3, with 12 bases that match TRBD2. After removal of 0 bases from V and 1 base from J, the junction contained 6 bases not matched to a gene. The CDR3 has 18 residues. Looked up from germline, CDR1 is SGHDT and CDR2 is YYEEEE. The full variable domain, completed using reference TRBV5-6 and TRBJ2-3, is DAGVTQSPTHLIKTRGQQVTLRCSPKSGHDTVSWYQQALGQGPQFIFQYYEEEERQRGNFPDRFSGHQFPNYSSELNVNALLLGDSALYLCASSLVGRLAGGTDTQYFGPGTRLTVL.